Listed here is a single T cell receptor beta chain. The sample belongs to a study of blood T cell repertoires in COVID-19. For the study at large: COVID-19 samples collected from the United States, Italy and Spain covered acute and convalescent phases.

The method was immunoSEQ multiplex PCR; TCRdb's version includes in-frame clones alone and lacks a portion of them. This table has 130,000 or so clones, almost 70% appearing once. The CDR3 contains 16 residues. The germline V gene encodes CDR1 MDHEN and CDR2 SYDVKM. Losses at the gene ends were 8 bases for V and 4 bases for J; bases not matched to a gene: 10. This sequence originates from a woman in her 70s with acute or convalescent COVID-19. The V gene is TRBV28, the J gene TRBJ2-6; 8 nucleotides align to TRBD1. Sequences were obtained from peripheral blood. The CDR3 DNA is TGTGCCAGCGGTCCAGGGGGCGTCCTCGGGGCCAACGTCCTGACTTTC. As protein: CASGPGGVLGANVLTF. The full variable domain, in which reference TRBV28 and TRBJ2-6 provide the parts outside the CDR3, is DVKVTQSSRYLVKRTGEKVFLECVQDMDHENMFWYRQDPGLGLRLIYFSYDVKMKEKGDIPEGYSVSREKKERFSLILESASTNQTSMYLCASGPGGVLGANVLTFGAGSRLTVL.